This is a list of T cell receptor beta chains from one sample in a study of cytomegalovirus exposure and HLA in healthy donors. TCRdb's copy holds only in-frame clones and misses some; the assay was immunoSEQ multiplex PCR. The data contain roughly 160,000 clones, over 70% of them seen just once; the ten biggest clones take up roughly 4.4%. The sample comprised PBMCs. These receptors were taken from a man aged 30 to 45 in good health and CMV-seronegative. Both conserved end residues are part of each CDR3. Fields, in order: V gene, J gene, clone size, D gene, CDR3 protein, CDR3 DNA. A D gene is named only where the DNA matches it firmly. Clone size is not always given. Where it is, it says once, few, many or a class for expanded clones.

>TRBV27|TRBJ2-5|NA|NA
CASSLSGQSQETQYF
TGTGCCAGCAGTTTAAGCGGACAGAGCCAAGAGACCCAGTACTTC
>TRBV30|TRBJ2-2|once|TRBD2
CARGGGRGTGELFF
TGTGCCCGGGGGGGCGGGAGAGGAACCGGGGAGCTGTTTTTT
>TRBV5-8|TRBJ1-2|NA|NA
CASSLEGGPSGGYTF
TGTGCCAGCAGCTTGGAGGGGGGGCCATCGGGAGGCTACACCTTC
>TRBV10-1|TRBJ2-5|once|NA
CVSSESFGRGEQYF
TGCGTCAGCAGTGAGTCGTTCGGGAGAGGTGAGCAGTACTTC
>TRBV13|TRBJ2-2|NA|NA
CASSSVTEPGGELFF
TGTGCCAGCAGCTCCGTGACAGAGCCAGGCGGGGAGCTGTTTTTT
>TRBV6-5|TRBJ1-2|NA|TRBD1
CASSYSRTGGGGYTF
TGTGCCAGCAGTTACTCAAGGACAGGGGGTGGAGGCTACACCTTC
>TRBV7-8|TRBJ1-1|NA|NA
CASRSQNTEAFF
TGTGCCAGCCGAAGCCAGAACACTGAAGCTTTCTTT
>TRBV4-3|TRBJ2-3|once|TRBD2
CASIHPGGQDTQYF
TGCGCCAGCATCCATCCGGGGGGGCAAGATACGCAGTATTTT
>TRBV5-1|TRBJ2-1|NA|TRBD1
CASSGGTGGTRREQFF
TGCGCCAGCAGCGGAGGGACAGGGGGCACTAGGCGGGAGCAGTTCTTC
>TRBV11-2|TRBJ1-1|NA|NA
CASSLEGQAPFEAFF
TGTGCCAGCAGCTTAGAAGGACAAGCCCCATTTGAAGCTTTCTTT
>TRBV28|TRBJ2-3|NA|NA
CASSFPRRGTETSTDTQYF
TGTGCCAGCAGTTTTCCCAGGCGCGGGACAGAGACTAGCACAGATACGCAGTATTTT
>TRBV5-1|TRBJ2-3|few|NA
CASSLAPKGEPDTQYF
TGCGCCAGCAGCTTGGCGCCTAAGGGGGAGCCAGATACGCAGTATTTT
>TRBV29-1|TRBJ2-1|few|TRBD1
CSVTQGTVREQFF
TGCAGCGTTACCCAAGGGACAGTCCGAGAGCAGTTCTTC
>TRBV30|TRBJ1-6|NA|TRBD1
CAWSSGTGHNSPLHF
TGTGCCTGGAGTTCCGGGACAGGGCATAATTCACCCCTCCACTTT
>TRBV7-9|TRBJ2-2|NA|TRBD2
CASSSTGGANTGELFF
TGTGCCAGCAGCTCTACGGGGGGTGCGAACACCGGGGAGCTGTTTTTT
>TRBV5-1|TRBJ1-2|few|TRBD1
CASSATGGGYGYTF
TGCGCCAGCAGCGCGACAGGGGGCGGCTATGGCTACACCTTC
>TRBV5-1|TRBJ2-2|few|NA
CASSLDAGVAGELFF
TGCGCCAGCAGCTTGGATGCGGGCGTAGCCGGGGAGCTGTTTTTT
>TRBV6-5|TRBJ2-3|few|NA
CASSWSERAITDTQYF
TGTGCCAGCAGTTGGTCCGAGCGGGCAATCACAGATACGCAGTATTTT
>TRBV5-6|TRBJ2-7|NA|TRBD1
CASSRGTGALDEQYF
TGTGCCAGCAGCCGTGGGACAGGGGCTTTAGACGAGCAGTACTTC
>TRBV30|TRBJ2-1|NA|TRBD2
CAVSPGLGYNEQFF
TGTGCCGTAAGCCCGGGACTAGGCTACAATGAGCAGTTCTTC
>TRBV11-2|TRBJ1-5|few|TRBD1
CASRRQGSNQPQHF
TGTGCCAGCAGGCGACAGGGGAGCAATCAGCCCCAGCATTTT
>TRBV28|TRBJ1-2|NA|NA
CASKRDLGNYGYTF
TGTGCCAGCAAACGGGATCTTGGGAACTATGGCTACACCTTC
>TRBV5-1|TRBJ1-1|NA|TRBD1
CASSLGGQGWLGSREAFF
TGCGCCAGCAGCTTGGGCGGACAGGGGTGGCTTGGCTCCCGTGAAGCTTTCTTT
>TRBV19|TRBJ1-5|NA|TRBD1
CASSSTGGNQPQHF
TGTGCCAGTAGTTCGACAGGGGGAAATCAGCCCCAGCATTTT
>TRBV28|TRBJ1-4|NA|NA
CASTYSATNEKLFF
TGTGCCAGCACCTACAGTGCAACTAATGAAAAACTGTTTTTT